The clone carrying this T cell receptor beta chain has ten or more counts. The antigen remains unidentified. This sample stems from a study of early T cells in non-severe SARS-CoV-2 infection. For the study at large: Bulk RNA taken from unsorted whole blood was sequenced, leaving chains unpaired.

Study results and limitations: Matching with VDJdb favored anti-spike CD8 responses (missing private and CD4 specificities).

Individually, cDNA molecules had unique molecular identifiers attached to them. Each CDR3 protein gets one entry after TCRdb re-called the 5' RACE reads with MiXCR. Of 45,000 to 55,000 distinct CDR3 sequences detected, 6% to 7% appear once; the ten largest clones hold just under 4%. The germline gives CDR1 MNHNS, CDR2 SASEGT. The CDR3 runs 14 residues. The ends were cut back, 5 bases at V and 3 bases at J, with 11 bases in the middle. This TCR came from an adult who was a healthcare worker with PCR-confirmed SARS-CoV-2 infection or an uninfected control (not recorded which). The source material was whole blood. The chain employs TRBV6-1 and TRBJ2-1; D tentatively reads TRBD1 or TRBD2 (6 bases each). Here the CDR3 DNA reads TGTGCCAGCAGTAAGGGGGGACACTACAATGAGCAGTTCTTC. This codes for CASSKGGHYNEQFF.